These 31 T cell receptor beta chains were sequenced from one sample in a study of CD4 T cells in relation to SARS-CoV-2 and coronaviruses. Which antigens these TCRs recognize remains unknown. Using immunoSEQ multiplex PCR, the repertoire was profiled, and TCRdb retains in-frame clones only, with some absent. This table holds around 25,000 clones, roughly 80% found once. CD4+ T cells from unexposed donors were obtained before the COVID-19 pandemic (2011-2018). CD4+ T cells were isolated from the cells after around 9 days of culture. The sample was CD4+ T cells from PBMCs, cultured in vitro. All receptors come from a human donor in good health.

The chain combines TRBV3-1 (or the pseudogene TRBV3-2) with TRBJ1-2, with D perhaps matching TRBD1 (6 bases). Looked up from germline, CDR1 is LGHDT and CDR2 is YNNKEL (reference sequence). Trimming removed 4 bases from V and 4 bases from J, with 19 bases in between. This CDR3 has 16 amino acids. CDR3 loop: CASSPSDSGGFYGYTF. CDR3 nucleotide sequence: TGTGCCAGCAGCCCTTCGGACAGCGGAGGGTTCTATGGCTACACCTTC.

The V call is TRBV3-1 (or the pseudogene TRBV3-2), the J call TRBJ1-2, with TRBD1 matching over 7 bases. Trimming took 5 bases from V and 0 from J; bases not matched to a gene: 6. Germline CDR1 reads LGHDT; CDR2 reads YNNKEL (reference sequence). CDR3 length: 15 residues. The CDR3 DNA reads TGTGCCAGCAGCTGGGGACAGCCTACTAACTATGGCTACACCTTC. This codes for CASSWGQPTNYGYTF.

The J gene is TRBJ2-7, the V gene TRBV5-6; the match to TRBD1 covers 8 bases. J gave up 2 bases and V 4 bases, and 8 bases lay outside the gene matches. CDR1 is SGHDT, CDR2 YYEEEE, per germline. The CDR3 has 15 amino acids. For the CDR3, the DNA is TGTGCCAGCAGCCCAGGACAGGGAAATCCCTACGAGCAGTACTTC. As protein: CASSPGQGNPYEQYF.

Written as DNA, the CDR3 is TGTGCCAGCAGTGAAGTCGGAGGGCCTGAAAAACTGTTTTTT. Translated, it gives CASSEVGGPEKLFF. The chain combines TRBV6-1 with TRBJ1-4, with D uncertain. V gave up 1 base and J gave up 7 bases, with 10 bases separating them. Germline V gene sequence: CDR1 MNHNS, CDR2 SASEGT. The CDR3 is 14 residues long.

The chain recombines TRBV2 with TRBJ2-2; 11 bases line up with TRBD1. V lost 7 bases, J lost 6 bases, and 4 bases stayed unmatched. Germline V gene sequence: CDR1 SNHLY, CDR2 FYNNEI. The CDR3 runs 14 residues. CDR3 amino acids: CASIRTGGAGELFF. For the CDR3, the DNA is TGTGCCAGCATACGGACAGGGGGCGCCGGGGAGCTGTTTTTT.

This chain links TRBV5-1 with TRBJ2-6; D perhaps matches TRBD1 (5 bases). CDR3 size: 16 residues. Germline CDR1 is SGHRS and CDR2 is YFSETQ. Trimming removed 3 bases at V and 3 bases at J, with 13 bases between. CDR3 in amino acids: CASSYPRDGGANVLTF. CDR3 in DNA: TGCGCCAGCAGCTACCCCAGGGATGGTGGGGCCAACGTCCTGACTTTC.

This clone was picked up a small number of times. This chain links TRBV12-3 or TRBV12-4 with TRBJ1-1, with D unresolved. This CDR3 region has 13 residues. Between the trimmed V and J ends, which lost 0 bases and 2 bases, there was a span of 4 bases. In nucleotides, the CDR3 is TGTGCCAGCAGTTTAGCGGCTAACACTGAAGCTTTCTTT. It specifies CASSLAANTEAFF.

This clone was seen once. V usage is TRBV9 and J usage is TRBJ2-3; no clear D. CDR3 length: 13 amino acids. Looked up from germline, CDR1 is SGDLS and CDR2 is YYNGEE. Trimming stripped 9 bases from V and 3 bases from J, with 14 bases between. The CDR3 spells CATTRSPTDTQYF. The CDR3 region has the DNA TGTGCCACTACTCGGAGTCCGACAGATACGCAGTATTTT.

The CDR3 DNA sequence: TGTGCCAGCAGTGGGGAAACAGGGTTGAGCTCCTATAATTCACCCCTCCACTTT. Residues: CASSGETGLSSYNSPLHF. V and J are TRBV25-1 and TRBJ1-6; perhaps TRBD1 as D (6 bases). The CDR3 is made up of 18 amino acids. Trimming removed 4 bases from V and 0 bases from J, with 16 bases in between. Germline CDR1 MGHDK, CDR2 SYGVNS.

The rearrangement links TRBV21-1 to TRBJ1-5; the D call of TRBD1 is as the table states it, not checked on the DNA. TRBV21-1 is noted as a pseudogene. The CDR3 is 14 residues long. CDR3 residues: CASSKVGAPQPQHF. The CDR3 nucleotides are TGTGCCAGCAGCAAGGTGGGGGCCCCACAGCCCCAGCATTTT.

This chain links TRBV3-1 (or the pseudogene TRBV3-2) with TRBJ2-3; no reliable D call. The CDR3 length is 15 residues. V shed 3 bases and J shed 2 bases, with 12 bases lying between them. Germline CDR1 LGHDT, CDR2 YNNKEL (reference sequence). The CDR3 region has the DNA TGTGCCAGCAGCCACCTCCCTAAATCCACAGATACGCAGTATTTT. Protein: CASSHLPKSTDTQYF.

The chain couples TRBV19 to TRBJ2-3; 9 nucleotides align to TRBD1. The CDR3 length is 14 residues. The junction had 9 bases not matched to a gene; V was cut back by 8 bases and J by 6 bases. Germline-derived CDR1 and CDR2 are LNHDA and SQIVND (reference sequence). The DNA of the CDR3 is TGTGCCAGTCGACAGGGGGGATGGTCGGATACGCAGTATTTT. As protein: CASRQGGWSDTQYF.

The chain has TRBV7-9 and TRBJ2-1; 12 bases line up with TRBD2. V dropped 5 bases and J dropped 0; count of bases not matched to a gene: 11. Germline-derived CDR1 and CDR2 are SEHNR and FQNEAQ (reference sequence). The CDR3 spans 19 residues. The CDR3 DNA reads TGTGCCAGCAGCCCTCGACTAGCGGGAGAACTCTTCTCCTACAATGAGCAGTTCTTC. It specifies CASSPRLAGELFSYNEQFF. Based on the CDR3 plus reference TRBV7-9 and TRBJ2-1, the full variable domain is DTGVSQNPRHKITKRGQNVTFRCDPISEHNRLYWYRQTLGQGPEFLTYFQNEAQLEKSRLLSDRFSAERPKGSFSTLEIQRTEQGDSAMYLCASSPRLAGELFSYNEQFFGPGTRLTVL.

The chain uses TRBV2 and TRBJ2-6, with 7 bases lining up with TRBD1. V lost 6 bases and J lost 1; bases outside the gene matches: 6. This CDR3 contains 16 residues. Germline V gene data show CDR1 as SNHLY and CDR2 as FYNNEI. The CDR3 DNA follows: TGTGCCAGCAGGCCCCGGACAGGTTCTGGGGCCAACGTCCTGACTTTC. This codes for CASRPRTGSGANVLTF.

The chain links TRBV19 to TRBJ2-6, with a possible D match to TRBD1 (6 bases). The V gene's germline CDR1 is LNHDA and CDR2 SQIVND (reference sequence). The CDR3 consists of 15 residues. Trimming stripped 3 bases from V and 8 bases from J, with 14 bases between. The DNA for the CDR3 is TGTGCCAGTAGTATCAACCGGGACATCTCCAACGTCCTGACTTTC. It is translated as CASSINRDISNVLTF.

CDR3: CGVEVTGANVLTF. The CDR3, as DNA: TGTGGCGTGGAGGTTACTGGGGCCAACGTCCTGACTTTC. The V call is TRBV6-5, the J call TRBJ2-6; tentative D call: TRBD2 (5 bases). This CDR3 has 13 residues. CDR1 is MNHEY, CDR2 SVGAGI, per germline.

The CDR3 coding sequence is TGTGCCAGTAGTGGGACACCCGCGCGGGGTGAGCAGTTCTTC. Translating gives CASSGTPARGEQFF. The chain is built from TRBV19 and TRBJ2-1; D may be TRBD1 or TRBD2 (6 bases each). Trimming shortened V by 5 bases and J by 9 bases, and 17 bases separated the two germline ends. CDR3 length equals 14 residues. The germline V gene encodes CDR1 LNHDA and CDR2 SQIVND (reference sequence).

This chain links TRBV5-4 with TRBJ2-5, with D possibly being TRBD1 (5 bases). Germline-derived CDR1 and CDR2 are SGHNT and YYREEE (reference sequence). The CDR3 is made up of 16 amino acids. V lost 4 bases, J lost 5 bases, and 21 bases lay in between. The CDR3 DNA sequence: TGTGCCAGCAGCCTGAACCGGACACTTAGGCAGGAGACCCAGTACTTC. Translating it yields CASSLNRTLRQETQYF.

The J gene is TRBJ1-4, the V gene TRBV5-1; 10 positions match TRBD1. CDR1 is SGHRS, CDR2 YFSETQ, per germline. The CDR3 sequence is 15 residues long. V was clipped by 1 base and J by 6 bases; unmatched bases: 3. Here the CDR3 DNA reads TGCGCCAGCAGCTTGTCGGGACAGGGGCATGAAAAACTGTTTTTT. It specifies CASSLSGQGHEKLFF.

This CDR3 reads CASSIGTSGDNEQFF. The CDR3 nucleotides are TGTGCCAGCAGCATCGGGACTAGCGGGGATAATGAGCAGTTCTTC. J is TRBJ2-1 and V is TRBV5-8, with 13 bases identical to TRBD2. Germline CDR1 SGHTS, CDR2 YDEGEE. This CDR3 spans 15 amino acids. V gave up 4 bases and J gave up 7 bases; unmatched junction bases: 5.

The chain recombines TRBV19 with TRBJ1-1; D is unclear. CDR1 LNHDA and CDR2 SQIVND come from the germline V gene (reference sequence). The CDR3 sequence is 14 residues long. The V end was cut by 5 bases, the J end by 1 base, with 11 bases between. CDR3 sequence (DNA): TGTGCCAGTAGTGTACCCTTAACGAACACTGAAGCTTTCTTT. Amino acid sequence: CASSVPLTNTEAFF.

The genes are TRBV5-1 and TRBJ2-7; possible D gene TRBD1, 6 bases. With 2 bases removed from V and 4 bases from J, the gap between germline ends came to 13 bases. This CDR3 contains 14 residues. Germline V gives CDR1 SGHRS, CDR2 YFSETQ. The CDR3 here is CASSFKQGIYEQYF. As DNA, the CDR3 is TGCGCCAGCAGCTTCAAACAGGGAATTTACGAGCAGTACTTC. The full variable domain, rest sourced from reference TRBV5-1 and TRBJ2-7, is KAGVTQTPRYLIKTRGQQVTLSCSPISGHRSVSWYQQTPGQGLQFLFEYFSETQRNKGNFPGRFSGRQFSNSRSEMNVSTLELGDSALYLCASSFKQGIYEQYFGPGTRLTVT.

V and J are TRBV6-5 and TRBJ1-2, with 7 bases aligning to TRBD1. CDR1 and CDR2 (germline): MNHEY, SVGAGI. V lost 4 bases and J lost 4; bases outside the gene matches: 6. The CDR3 sequence is 14 residues long. For the CDR3, the DNA is TGTGCCAGCAGTTCCCGACAGGGACTCTATGGCTACACCTTC. It yields the protein CASSSRQGLYGYTF.

This chain joins TRBV14 and TRBJ2-2; D remains ambiguous. From germline, CDR1 is SGHDN and CDR2 FVKESK. The germline V and J ends were trimmed by 0 bases and 1 base, with 6 bases remaining between them. CDR3 length: 15 residues. In DNA form, the CDR3 reads TGTGCCAGCAGCCAAGATGGCAGGAACACCGGGGAGCTGTTTTTT. Its translation: CASSQDGRNTGELFF.

V and J are TRBV7-9 and TRBJ2-4; 8 bases line up with TRBD2. This CDR3 contains 16 residues. J lost 0 bases, V lost 4 bases, and 5 bases had no gene match. Germline-derived CDR1 and CDR2 are SEHNR and FQNEAQ (reference sequence). DNA for the CDR3: TGTGCCAGCAGCTCGTACAGCGGGAGAGCCAAAAACATTCAGTACTTC. This translates into CASSSYSGRAKNIQYF.

V usage is TRBV3-1 (or the pseudogene TRBV3-2) and J usage is TRBJ2-3, with 7 bases that match TRBD2. The germline V gene encodes CDR1 LGHDT and CDR2 YNNKEL (reference sequence). With 2 bases clipped from V and 0 bases from J, the junction kept 5 bases outside the gene matches. The CDR3 sequence is 16 residues long. CDR3 DNA: TGTGCCAGCAGCCAACGACTAGCCTTAAGCACAGATACGCAGTATTTT. Translated: CASSQRLALSTDTQYF.

The V and J genes are TRBV5-1 and TRBJ1-4; perhaps TRBD1 as D (5 bases). V was clipped by 0 bases and J by 2 bases, with 11 bases between them. In germline, CDR1 is SGHRS, CDR2 YFSETQ. This CDR3 contains 16 residues. The CDR3 DNA follows: TGCGCCAGCAGCTTGGGGGGCTCCGCGACTAATGAAAAACTGTTTTTT. The encoded protein is CASSLGGSATNEKLFF.

V usage is TRBV3-1 (or the pseudogene TRBV3-2) and J usage is TRBJ2-5; possible D gene TRBD2, 5 bases. The CDR3 is made up of 13 amino acids. Per germline, CDR1 LGHDT and CDR2 YNNKEL (reference sequence). The V end lost 4 bases, the J end lost 5 bases, and 11 bases lay between the germline ends. In nucleotides, the CDR3 is TGTGCCAGCAGCCCCACTAGTTTCGAGACCCAGTACTTC. It is translated as CASSPTSFETQYF.

The J gene is TRBJ2-3, the V gene TRBV15, with a tentative D call TRBD2 (7 bases). CDR3 length: 16 residues. The V and J ends lost 5 bases and 6 bases respectively, with 21 bases between them. Looked up from germline, CDR1 is LNHNV and CDR2 is YYDKDF (reference sequence). CDR3 loop: CATSAGADELSDTQYF. CDR3 coding DNA: TGTGCCACCAGCGCGGGGGCCGATGAACTTTCGGATACGCAGTATTTT.

This chain links TRBV7-9 with TRBJ1-3; D gene unclear. Deletions cut 5 bases from V and 4 bases from J, with 18 bases between. The CDR3 is 16 residues long. In germline, CDR1 is SEHNR, CDR2 FQNEAQ (reference sequence). CDR3 DNA sequence: TGTGCCAGCAGCGCCACGACCCTCGCCGCCGGAAACACCATATATTTT. Its translation: CASSATTLAAGNTIYF.

The J gene is TRBJ2-2, the V gene TRBV9; no clear D gene. CDR3 length equals 14 residues. CDR1 is SGDLS, CDR2 YYNGEE, per germline. The V end lost 1 base, the J end lost 4 bases, and 8 bases lay between the germline ends. The CDR3: CASSVRLSTGELFF. The CDR3 DNA follows: TGTGCCAGCAGCGTAAGGCTTTCCACCGGGGAGCTGTTTTTT. The full variable domain, rest sourced from reference TRBV9 and TRBJ2-2, is DSGVTQTPKHLITATGQRVTLRCSPRSGDLSVYWYQQSLDQGLQFLIQYYNGEERAKGNILERFSAQQFPDLHSELNLSSLELGDSALYFCASSVRLSTGELFFGEGSRLTVL.